This is a list of T cell receptor beta chains from one sample in a study of T cells in Graves' hyperthyroidism and ophthalmopathy. TCRdb processed the multiplex PCR reads anew with MiXCR; each CDR3 protein has one entry. The table has hundreds of thousands of distinct CDR3 sequences, approximately 13% seen once. Sequenced: blood. The receptors shown here come from a woman aged 18-29 years with Graves' hyperthyroidism. CDR3s include the opening cysteine and the closing phenylalanine or tryptophan. D genes are given only for firm matches. Not every row has a clone size; where given, it reads once, few, many or a size class.

clone_size: few
v_call: TRBV4-1
d_call: .
j_call: TRBJ1-2
cdr3_nt: TGCGCCAGCAGCCAAGGACAAGGCCTTCATGGCTACACCTTC
cdr3_aa: CASSQGQGLHGYTF

clone_size: many
v_call: TRBV20-1
d_call: TRBD1
j_call: TRBJ2-3
cdr3_nt: TGCAGTGCTTGGACAGGGTATTCGCAGTATTTT
cdr3_aa: CSAWTGYSQYF

clone_size: .
v_call: TRBV7-9
d_call: .
j_call: TRBJ2-1
cdr3_nt: TGTGCCAGCAGCTTAGTTGGGACACCTTACAATGAGCAGTTCTTC
cdr3_aa: CASSLVGTPYNEQFF

clone_size: few
v_call: TRBV18
d_call: .
j_call: TRBJ2-6
cdr3_nt: TGTGCCAGCTCAGTATGGACAGACACTGGGGCCAACGTCCTGACTTTC
cdr3_aa: CASSVWTDTGANVLTF

clone_size: .
v_call: TRBV20-1
d_call: .
j_call: TRBJ2-5
cdr3_nt: TGCAGTGCTTTGGGACCTCAAGAGACCCAGTACTTC
cdr3_aa: CSALGPQETQYF

clone_size: .
v_call: TRBV2
d_call: .
j_call: TRBJ1-4
cdr3_nt: TGTGCCAGCGGAGTGTGGGGAGCAGGTGAAAAACTGTTTTTT
cdr3_aa: CASGVWGAGEKLFF

clone_size: many
v_call: TRBV6-1
d_call: .
j_call: TRBJ1-2
cdr3_nt: TGTGCCAGCACCAGAATCCTGTCGGCTAACTATGGCTACACCTTC
cdr3_aa: CASTRILSANYGYTF

clone_size: many
v_call: TRBV27
d_call: .
j_call: TRBJ1-6
cdr3_nt: TGTGCCAGCAGTTTATACGAAGGGAATTCACCCCTCCACTTT
cdr3_aa: CASSLYEGNSPLHF

clone_size: few
v_call: TRBV12-3/TRBV12-4
d_call: .
j_call: TRBJ2-2
cdr3_nt: TGTGCCAGCACTATTAAACCCGGGGAGCTGTTTTTT
cdr3_aa: CASTIKPGELFF

clone_size: many
v_call: TRBV24-1
d_call: .
j_call: TRBJ2-7
cdr3_nt: TGTGCCACCAGTGACTCGGGACACTTCTACGAGCAGTACTTC
cdr3_aa: CATSDSGHFYEQYF

clone_size: many
v_call: TRBV6-1
d_call: .
j_call: TRBJ1-2
cdr3_nt: TGTGCCAGCAGTGAAGATTGGCCTTTCTATGGCTACACCTTC
cdr3_aa: CASSEDWPFYGYTF

clone_size: many
v_call: TRBV12-3/TRBV12-4
d_call: .
j_call: TRBJ1-5
cdr3_nt: TGTGCCAGCAGTTTCGAGTATAGCAATCAGCCCCAGCATTTT
cdr3_aa: CASSFEYSNQPQHF

clone_size: many
v_call: TRBV20-1
d_call: TRBD2
j_call: TRBJ2-5
cdr3_nt: TGCAGTGCAGATGTAGCGGGAGGGTCCCAAGAGACCCAGTACTTC
cdr3_aa: CSADVAGGSQETQYF

clone_size: few
v_call: TRBV19
d_call: .
j_call: TRBJ2-2
cdr3_nt: TGTGCCAGTAGCCCCTTGCAGGGGGGGACCGGGGAGCTGTTTTTT
cdr3_aa: CASSPLQGGTGELFF

clone_size: many
v_call: TRBV5-1
d_call: .
j_call: TRBJ1-6
cdr3_nt: TGCGCCAGCAGCTGGAAGGGGGATAATTCACCCCTCCACTTT
cdr3_aa: CASSWKGDNSPLHF

clone_size: few
v_call: TRBV27
d_call: .
j_call: TRBJ1-2
cdr3_nt: TGTGCCAGCAGTCCCTTGTTCGGCTACACCTTC
cdr3_aa: CASSPLFGYTF

clone_size: many
v_call: TRBV27
d_call: TRBD1
j_call: TRBJ1-1
cdr3_nt: TGTGCCAGCAGTTCCCTGCCCACAGGGGGCGGCACTGAAGCTTTCTTT
cdr3_aa: CASSSLPTGGGTEAFF

clone_size: many
v_call: TRBV12-3/TRBV12-4
d_call: .
j_call: TRBJ2-3
cdr3_nt: TGTGCCAGCCCCCCAACATCGGAGAGCACAGATACGCAGTATTTT
cdr3_aa: CASPPTSESTDTQYF

clone_size: few
v_call: TRBV7-2
d_call: .
j_call: TRBJ2-3
cdr3_nt: TGTGCCAGCAGCTTAGCTGGTTTGGGGCGGGATACGCAGTATTTT
cdr3_aa: CASSLAGLGRDTQYF

clone_size: few
v_call: TRBV19
d_call: TRBD2
j_call: TRBJ2-6
cdr3_nt: TGTGCCAGTAGTATAAAGACTAGCGGGAGTCCTGGGGCCAACGTCCTGACTTTC
cdr3_aa: CASSIKTSGSPGANVLTF

clone_size: many
v_call: TRBV6-1
d_call: .
j_call: TRBJ1-5
cdr3_nt: TGTGCCAGCAGTTACAGTTCGGGGGGGGATCAGCCCCAGCATTTT
cdr3_aa: CASSYSSGGDQPQHF

clone_size: many
v_call: TRBV6-1
d_call: TRBD2
j_call: TRBJ2-2
cdr3_nt: TGTGCCAGCAGTTTAGCGGGGACGGGGTACACCGGGGAGCTGTTTTTT
cdr3_aa: CASSLAGTGYTGELFF

clone_size: many
v_call: TRBV18
d_call: .
j_call: TRBJ1-4
cdr3_nt: TGTGCCAGCTCTCCTGATAATGAAAAACTGTTTTTT
cdr3_aa: CASSPDNEKLFF

clone_size: many
v_call: TRBV5-1
d_call: .
j_call: TRBJ1-2
cdr3_nt: TGCGCCAGCAGCTTGGGCGATTCCGATGGCTACACCTTC
cdr3_aa: CASSLGDSDGYTF

clone_size: many
v_call: TRBV28
d_call: TRBD1
j_call: TRBJ2-2
cdr3_nt: TGTGCCAGCAGGCCGGGACAGGGGGCGAACACCGGGGAGCTGTTTTTT
cdr3_aa: CASRPGQGANTGELFF

clone_size: once
v_call: TRBV20-1
d_call: .
j_call: TRBJ2-7
cdr3_nt: TGCAGTGCTAGAGATTGGACACCGGAGCAGTACTTC
cdr3_aa: CSARDWTPEQYF

clone_size: many
v_call: TRBV19
d_call: .
j_call: TRBJ1-2
cdr3_nt: TGTGCCAGTAGTGGTACAGGGTTTAAGGAGCTTTATGGCTACACCTTC
cdr3_aa: CASSGTGFKELYGYTF

clone_size: .
v_call: TRBV7-8
d_call: TRBD2
j_call: TRBJ2-3
cdr3_nt: TGTGCCAGCAGCTCGGGACTAGCGGGACGGGTGGATACGCAGTATTTT
cdr3_aa: CASSSGLAGRVDTQYF

clone_size: many
v_call: TRBV12-3/TRBV12-4
d_call: .
j_call: TRBJ2-2
cdr3_nt: TGTGCCAGCAGACAAGGGGAGACCGGGGAGCTGTTTTTT
cdr3_aa: CASRQGETGELFF

clone_size: many
v_call: TRBV27
d_call: TRBD1
j_call: TRBJ1-1
cdr3_nt: TGTGCCAGCAGCTTATGGGGACAGGGGGCAGGGAACACTGAAGCTTTCTTT
cdr3_aa: CASSLWGQGAGNTEAFF

clone_size: many
v_call: TRBV5-5
d_call: TRBD1
j_call: TRBJ2-1
cdr3_nt: TGTGCCAGCAGCTTATGGGACAGGGCCTACAATGAGCAGTTCTTC
cdr3_aa: CASSLWDRAYNEQFF

clone_size: many
v_call: TRBV5-4
d_call: .
j_call: TRBJ1-2
cdr3_nt: TGTGCCAGCAGCAAGCGTGGGGACTATGGCTACACCTTC
cdr3_aa: CASSKRGDYGYTF

clone_size: many
v_call: TRBV6-1
d_call: TRBD1
j_call: TRBJ1-1
cdr3_nt: TGTGCCAGCAGACAGACAGGGCTTGCTTTCTTT
cdr3_aa: CASRQTGLAFF

clone_size: .
v_call: TRBV5-6
d_call: .
j_call: TRBJ1-2
cdr3_nt: TGTGCCAGCAGCCCCCTGGGGCAGGAGTTCCTCTATGGCTACACCTTC
cdr3_aa: CASSPLGQEFLYGYTF

clone_size: many
v_call: TRBV6-1
d_call: TRBD1
j_call: TRBJ1-3
cdr3_nt: TGTGCCAGCAGCAATTCCGGGACAGGGTGGCGAAACACCATATATTTT
cdr3_aa: CASSNSGTGWRNTIYF

clone_size: many
v_call: TRBV28
d_call: .
j_call: TRBJ2-1
cdr3_nt: TGTGCCAGCAGTGTCCAGGCGCCGATCAATGAGCAGTTCTTC
cdr3_aa: CASSVQAPINEQFF

clone_size: many
v_call: TRBV28
d_call: TRBD2
j_call: TRBJ2-1
cdr3_nt: TGTGCCAGCAGTAACACTAGCGGGAGGGCCGACAAGTACAATGAGCAGTTCTTC
cdr3_aa: CASSNTSGRADKYNEQFF

clone_size: .
v_call: TRBV20-1
d_call: .
j_call: TRBJ2-6
cdr3_nt: TGCAGTGCTAGGTCGGCGGCCTCTGGGGCCAACGTCCTGACTTTC
cdr3_aa: CSARSAASGANVLTF

clone_size: .
v_call: TRBV5-1
d_call: .
j_call: TRBJ2-3
cdr3_nt: TGCGCCAGCAGGGACCCAGGGGGCACAGATACGCAGTATTTT
cdr3_aa: CASRDPGGTDTQYF

clone_size: many
v_call: TRBV5-1
d_call: TRBD1
j_call: TRBJ1-1
cdr3_nt: TGCGCCAGCAGCCCGGGACAGGGAGGATTCACTGAAGCTTTCTTT
cdr3_aa: CASSPGQGGFTEAFF

clone_size: many
v_call: TRBV28
d_call: .
j_call: TRBJ1-1
cdr3_nt: TGTGCCAGCAGTTTATCCGGGGAGAGGCTGCTGGTCACTGAAGCTTTCTTT
cdr3_aa: CASSLSGERLLVTEAFF

clone_size: .
v_call: TRBV19
d_call: .
j_call: TRBJ2-6
cdr3_nt: TGTGCCAGCCGAGGGGTACAAACCGGGGCCAACGTCCTGACTTTC
cdr3_aa: CASRGVQTGANVLTF

clone_size: many
v_call: TRBV19
d_call: .
j_call: TRBJ1-1
cdr3_nt: TGTGCCAGTAGTTGGACCGGGACCCGGAACACTGAAGCTTTCTTT
cdr3_aa: CASSWTGTRNTEAFF

clone_size: few
v_call: TRBV20-1
d_call: TRBD2
j_call: TRBJ2-1
cdr3_nt: TGCAGTGCTCGCCCTAGCGGGGGTTACAATGAGCAGTTCTTC
cdr3_aa: CSARPSGGYNEQFF

clone_size: many
v_call: TRBV15
d_call: TRBD2
j_call: TRBJ2-3
cdr3_nt: TGTGCCACCAGCAGAGAGGTGGCTAGCGGGAGGAGTGCGCAGTATTTT
cdr3_aa: CATSREVASGRSAQYF

clone_size: many
v_call: TRBV12-3/TRBV12-4
d_call: TRBD1
j_call: TRBJ1-1
cdr3_nt: TGTGCCAGCAGTCGCGACAGGGGGTACACTGAAGCTTTCTTT
cdr3_aa: CASSRDRGYTEAFF

clone_size: few
v_call: TRBV20-1
d_call: .
j_call: TRBJ1-1
cdr3_nt: TGCAGTGCTAGAGGTCCCTGTTTTGACAGGTCAAACGCTGAAGCTTTCTTT
cdr3_aa: CSARGPCFDRSNAEAFF

clone_size: many
v_call: TRBV27
d_call: .
j_call: TRBJ1-1
cdr3_nt: TGTGCCAGCAGTTTTTTGGGGAAAGCGGGAACTGAAGCTTTCTTT
cdr3_aa: CASSFLGKAGTEAFF

clone_size: many
v_call: TRBV20-1
d_call: TRBD1
j_call: TRBJ2-1
cdr3_nt: TGCAGTGCCAGGGGGTGGGAAGACTACAATGAGCAGTTCTTC
cdr3_aa: CSARGWEDYNEQFF

clone_size: .
v_call: TRBV10-3
d_call: .
j_call: TRBJ1-1
cdr3_nt: TGTGCCATCTCGTTGGGGGGTAGATACACTGAAGCTTTCTTT
cdr3_aa: CAISLGGRYTEAFF

clone_size: many
v_call: TRBV12-3/TRBV12-4
d_call: .
j_call: TRBJ2-5
cdr3_nt: TGTGCCAGCAGTTTGAGGCGGCTGCAAGAGACCCAGTACTTC
cdr3_aa: CASSLRRLQETQYF

clone_size: many
v_call: TRBV12-3/TRBV12-4
d_call: .
j_call: TRBJ1-5
cdr3_nt: TGTGCCAGCAGTTTCTCGGGATTTCAGCCCCAGCATTTT
cdr3_aa: CASSFSGFQPQHF

clone_size: many
v_call: TRBV11-1
d_call: .
j_call: TRBJ2-7
cdr3_nt: TGTGCCAGCAGCTTATATTCCGACAGACCGAAGCAGTACTTC
cdr3_aa: CASSLYSDRPKQYF

clone_size: many
v_call: TRBV27
d_call: .
j_call: TRBJ2-7
cdr3_nt: TGTGCCAGCAGTCCCTCCTCCCTGGGGCACGAGCAGTACTTC
cdr3_aa: CASSPSSLGHEQYF

clone_size: many
v_call: TRBV7-9
d_call: .
j_call: TRBJ2-7
cdr3_nt: TGTGCCAGCAGCTTACAGGGAGGCCACTACGAGCAGTACTTC
cdr3_aa: CASSLQGGHYEQYF

clone_size: many
v_call: TRBV6-2/TRBV6-3
d_call: .
j_call: TRBJ2-1
cdr3_nt: TGTGCCAGCAGTTACGACCGGGGCGAAACCGCGATTTGGGATGAGCAGTTCTTC
cdr3_aa: CASSYDRGETAIWDEQFF

clone_size: many
v_call: TRBV15
d_call: .
j_call: TRBJ1-5
cdr3_nt: TGTGCCACCAGTTCCACAAGGGAGACCAATCAGCCCCAGCATTTT
cdr3_aa: CATSSTRETNQPQHF

clone_size: many
v_call: TRBV5-1
d_call: .
j_call: TRBJ2-7
cdr3_nt: TGCGCCAGCAGCTTGTCCGACAGGTTATACGAGCAGTACTTC
cdr3_aa: CASSLSDRLYEQYF

clone_size: .
v_call: TRBV11-3
d_call: TRBD2
j_call: TRBJ2-2
cdr3_nt: TGTGCCAGCAGCTTAGATACTAGCGGGCCGAACACCGGGGAGCTGTTTTTT
cdr3_aa: CASSLDTSGPNTGELFF